Each of the 6 T cell receptor beta chains below was sequenced from the same sample in a study of control samples from healthy donors and cancer patients. Sequencing used immunoSEQ multiplex PCR; TCRdb keeps in-frame clones, though not all of them. The sample lists about 120,000 clones, more than 75% occurring once. The sample comprised blood. The source of these receptors is an older woman in good health.

This clone came up once. The gene calls are TRBV24-1 and TRBJ2-3; D unclear. Trimming left V 2 bases short and J 0 bases short, with 11 bases between. The CDR3 has 16 amino acids. CDR1 KGHDR and CDR2 SFDVKD come from the germline V gene. The CDR3 DNA reads TGTGCCACCAGTGATTCCCTTCCTGAGAGCACAGATACGCAGTATTTT. Encoded protein: CATSDSLPESTDTQYF.

This clone has a single count. The chain is built from TRBV11-3 and TRBJ1-1; D not certain. The CDR3 sequence is 15 residues long. The germline CDR1 and CDR2 sequences are SGHNT and YENEEA. Trimming took 5 bases from V and 5 from J, leaving 18 bases between them. CDR3 DNA: TGTGCCAGCAGCCCTAGGGCGCGTGGGCGAACTGAAGCTTTCTTT. Amino acid sequence: CASSPRARGRTEAFF.

This CDR3 reads CAIRAWEGYTF. In nucleotides, the CDR3 is TGTGCCATCAGGGCCTGGGAGGGCTACACCTTC. The chain carries TRBV10-3 and TRBJ1-2; D is undetermined. The CDR3 totals 11 residues. Germline-derived CDR1 and CDR2 are ENHRY and SYGVKD. V was trimmed by 6 bases and J by 8 bases, leaving 10 bases between them.

This clone appeared a single time. The chain combines TRBV9 with TRBJ2-5, with 12 positions matching TRBD2. Germline V gives CDR1 SGDLS, CDR2 YYNGEE. J was trimmed by 3 bases and V by 0 bases; bases with no gene match: 0. CDR3 length equals 15 residues. This CDR3 reads CASSVGLAGEETQYF. The CDR3 DNA is TGTGCCAGCAGCGTAGGACTAGCGGGGGAAGAGACCCAGTACTTC.

The chain employs TRBV6-2 or TRBV6-3 and TRBJ1-1; the D gene is possibly TRBD1 (6 bases). CDR3 size: 13 residues. V lost 4 bases, J lost 4 bases, and 10 bases lay in between. From germline, CDR1 is MNHEY and CDR2 SVGEGT. The CDR3 sequence is CASSSQGCTEAFF. The CDR3 bases are TGTGCCAGCAGTTCTCAGGGGTGCACTGAAGCTTTCTTT.

The V call is TRBV7-3, the J call TRBJ2-1, with no clear D. The CDR3 covers 13 residues. From germline, CDR1 is SGHTA and CDR2 FQGTGA. V gave up 4 bases and J gave up 3 bases, with 7 bases separating them. The CDR3 bases are TGTGCCAGCAGCTCCGGCAGCTACAATGAGCAGTTCTTC. Translated, it gives CASSSGSYNEQFF.